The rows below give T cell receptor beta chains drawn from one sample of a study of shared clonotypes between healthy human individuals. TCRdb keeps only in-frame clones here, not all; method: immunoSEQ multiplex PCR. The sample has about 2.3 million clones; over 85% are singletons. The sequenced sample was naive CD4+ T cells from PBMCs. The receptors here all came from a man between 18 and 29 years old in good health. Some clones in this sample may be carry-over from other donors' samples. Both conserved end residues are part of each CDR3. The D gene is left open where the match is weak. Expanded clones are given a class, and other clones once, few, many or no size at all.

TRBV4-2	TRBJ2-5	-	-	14	TGTGCCAGCAGCCAAGAAACCGTTTCCCGGACCCAGTACTTC	CASSQETVSRTQYF
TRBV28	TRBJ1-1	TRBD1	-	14	TGTGCCAGCAGTTCGACAGGGGTGAACACTGAAGCTTTCTTT	CASSSTGVNTEAFF
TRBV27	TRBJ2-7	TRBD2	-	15	TGTGCCAGCAGTTCACTAGCGGGGGTGACCTACGAGCAGTACTTC	CASSSLAGVTYEQYF
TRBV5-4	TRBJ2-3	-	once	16	TGTGCCAGCAGCTACCGGGCGGAGGGGGGCACAGATACGCAGTATTTT	CASSYRAEGGTDTQYF
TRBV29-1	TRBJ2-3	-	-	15	TGCAGCGTTGAAGAGGGAGGGGGCGCGACAGATACGCAGTATTTT	CSVEEGGGATDTQYF
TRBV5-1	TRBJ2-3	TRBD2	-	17	TGCGCCAGCAGCTTGGCGGGACTAGCGGGAAGCACAGATACGCAGTATTTT	CASSLAGLAGSTDTQYF
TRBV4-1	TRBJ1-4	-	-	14	TGCGCCAGCAGGTCCCGGGTAACTAATGAAAAACTGTTTTTT	CASRSRVTNEKLFF
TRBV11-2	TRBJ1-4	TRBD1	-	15	TGTGCCAGCAGCCCGCAGGGGGGAGATGGTGAAAAACTGTTTTTT	CASSPQGGDGEKLFF
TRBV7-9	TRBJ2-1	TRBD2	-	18	TGTGCCAGCAGCTTACCAGGACTAGCGGGAGGGCCTTACAATGAGCAGTTCTTC	CASSLPGLAGGPYNEQFF
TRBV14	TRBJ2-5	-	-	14	TGTGCCAGCAGCCCGACTAACAGGGAGGAGACCCAGTACTTC	CASSPTNREETQYF
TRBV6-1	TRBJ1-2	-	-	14	TGTGCCAGCAGACTCACCCGGGTAGGGTATGGCTACACCTTC	CASRLTRVGYGYTF
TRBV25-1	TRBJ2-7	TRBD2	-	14	TGTGCCAGCAGTGACCCCGGGACTATCAACGAGCAGTACTTC	CASSDPGTINEQYF
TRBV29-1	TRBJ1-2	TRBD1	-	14	TGCAGCGTTTCCAGGGGGACAGCTAACTATGGCTACACCTTC	CSVSRGTANYGYTF
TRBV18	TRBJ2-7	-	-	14	TGTGCCAGCTCCCCCGACAGTAAACGCTACGAGCAGTACTTC	CASSPDSKRYEQYF
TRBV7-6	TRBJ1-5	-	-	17	TGTGCCAGCCTGGGGTATGTGAGGTATCAGGAGGGTCAGCCCCAGCATTTT	CASLGYVRYQEGQPQHF
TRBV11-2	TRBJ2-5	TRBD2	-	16	TGTGCCAGCAGCGCCCTACCGGGACTAGCGGGAGAGACCCAGTACTTC	CASSALPGLAGETQYF
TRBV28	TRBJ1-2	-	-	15	TGTGCCAGCAGTTTCCGACAGGTTCAAAACTATGGCTACACCTTC	CASSFRQVQNYGYTF
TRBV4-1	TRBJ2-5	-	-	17	TGCGCCAGCAGCCAGCAATCTCCGGGACTCTACCAAGAGACCCAGTACTTC	CASSQQSPGLYQETQYF
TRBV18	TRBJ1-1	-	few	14	TGTGCCAGCTCACCCCTCGAGGGCTGGACTGAAGCTTTCTTT	CASSPLEGWTEAFF
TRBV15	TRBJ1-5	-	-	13	TGTGCCACCAGCAGGGAGAGCAATCAGCCCCAGCATTTT	CATSRESNQPQHF
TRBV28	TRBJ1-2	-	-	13	TGTGCCAGCAGCGGGACGGGGGGCTATGGCTACACCTTC	CASSGTGGYGYTF
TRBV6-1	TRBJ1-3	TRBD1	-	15	TGTGCCAGCACCCGGGACAGAAACTCTGGAAACACCATATATTTT	CASTRDRNSGNTIYF
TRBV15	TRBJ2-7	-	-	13	TGTGCCACCAGCCGGGACCACTCCTACGAGCAGTACTTC	CATSRDHSYEQYF
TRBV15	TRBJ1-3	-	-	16	TGTGCCACCAGCAGAGATCGGTGGGACTCTGGAAACACCATATATTTT	CATSRDRWDSGNTIYF